The TCR beta chain described here comes from a study of T-cell reconstitution after alpha-beta-depleted transplantation in children. On this clonotype: Its antigen is as yet unknown.

General study findings and limits: TCRbeta diversity was high at day 60 in some patients (a result of surviving recipient T cells and thymic progenitors). Reports say that about two months after transplant, the alpha-beta T cells came out of several hundred graft clones that had expanded. T-cell numbers and diversity one year post-transplant derived largely from freshly generated T cells.

During its preparation, the TCRbeta library received unique molecular identifiers. TCRdb fed the PCR reads into MiXCR, producing one record per CDR3 protein. The table records approximately 1,000,000 distinct CDR3 sequences, roughly 29% of them present only once. V lost 4 bases to trimming and J lost 5 bases; unmatched junction nucleotides: 7. There are 15 residues in the CDR3. Germline CDR1 reads MDHEN; CDR2 reads SYDVKM. This TCR derives from a boy in the first two years of life who had a stem cell transplant for SCID, so the T cells may come from the graft donor. Sequencing was performed on PBMCs, mostly from graft donor cells, taken 360 days after TCRalphabeta/CD19-depleted stem cell transplant. The V gene is TRBV28, the J gene TRBJ2-5, with TRBD2 identical over 10 bases. For the CDR3, the DNA is TGTGCCAGCAGTTCCTCTAGCGGGGGCGAGGAGACCCAGTACTTC. Its translation: CASSSSSGGEETQYF.